This T cell receptor (beta chain) was obtained from a study of T cells in Graves' hyperthyroidism and ophthalmopathy. Uncontrolled infections, other autoimmune diseases, pregnancy or lactation led to exclusion of patients. V shed 4 bases and J shed 7 bases, with 12 bases lying between them. The CDR3 runs 13 residues. Germline-derived CDR1 and CDR2 are SGDLS and YYNGEE. Regions amplified from RNA transcripts were the TCR beta CDR3 regions. RT-PCR in the first round (using the HTBI primer set) targeted the TCR CDR3. From the multiplex PCR reads, TCRdb called clonotypes with MiXCR, one entry per CDR3 protein. The sample contains around 490,000 distinct CDR3 sequences, 20% of which appear only once. Study-wide results and caveats: Expanded thyroid clonotypes (above 0.001) were mostly also found in blood.

Note on this clonotype: What it binds is not known.

This sequence originates from a man aged 35 to 55 with Graves' ophthalmopathy. Sequencing used blood. This sequence joins TRBV9 and TRBJ2-1; D gene ambiguous. In DNA form, the CDR3 reads TGTGCCAGCAGCCTATTCGGAAATAATGAGCAGTTCTTC. This sequence encodes CASSLFGNNEQFF. The full variable domain, in which reference TRBV9 and TRBJ2-1 provide the parts outside the CDR3, is DSGVTQTPKHLITATGQRVTLRCSPRSGDLSVYWYQQSLDQGLQFLIQYYNGEERAKGNILERFSAQQFPDLHSELNLSSLELGDSALYFCASSLFGNNEQFFGPGTRLTVL.